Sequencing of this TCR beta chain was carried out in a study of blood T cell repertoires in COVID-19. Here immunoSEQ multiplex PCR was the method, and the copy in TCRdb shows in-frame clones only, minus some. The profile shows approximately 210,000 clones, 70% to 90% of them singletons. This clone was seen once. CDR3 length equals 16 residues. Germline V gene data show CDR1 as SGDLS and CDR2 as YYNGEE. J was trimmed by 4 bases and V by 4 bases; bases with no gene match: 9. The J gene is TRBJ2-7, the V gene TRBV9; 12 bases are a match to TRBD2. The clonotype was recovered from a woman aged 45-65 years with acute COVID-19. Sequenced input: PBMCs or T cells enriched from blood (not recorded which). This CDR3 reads CASSSPGLAGSYEQYF. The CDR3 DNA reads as TGTGCCAGCAGCTCACCCGGACTAGCGGGATCTTACGAGCAGTACTTC.